This passage covers 23 T cell receptor beta chains from one sample sequenced in a study of spatial heterogeneity in lung cancer. Time point defined: sample taken at primary tumor resection. Whole RNA came from tumor, nontumor lung or frozen PBMC and was sequenced without being sorted. Using its own MiXCR run on the 5' RACE reads, TCRdb lists one record per CDR3 protein. The table has 24,000 or so distinct CDR3 sequences, 3% to 3.5% seen once. Sequenced here: PBMCs, sampled at surgery. The receptors derive from a female donor with early-stage non-small cell lung cancer.

This clonotype has at least ten counts. This chain connects TRBV5-1 to TRBJ1-5; D is ambiguous. This CDR3 is 17 amino acids long. Trimming pared 0 bases from V and 4 bases from J, leaving 17 bases between. Germline lookup yields CDR1 SGHRS and CDR2 YFSETQ. CDR3 DNA: TGCGCCAGCAGCTTGGAGCGGGAAACCGGACTTAATCAGCCCCAGCATTTT. Translated: CASSLERETGLNQPQHF.

Ten or more counts support this clonotype. This chain connects TRBV6-2 or TRBV6-3 to TRBJ2-1, with 12 bases matching TRBD2. Germline V lookup: CDR1 MNHEY, CDR2 SVGEGT. The CDR3 consists of 17 residues. Germline trimming cut 0 bases from V and 6 bases from J; bases unmatched to any gene: 6. In DNA, the CDR3 is TGTGCCAGCAGTTACTCGAGTAGACTAGCGGGAGCCAATGAGCAGTTCTTC. Translated: CASSYSSRLAGANEQFF.

This clonotype was counted ten times or more. The chain joins TRBV7-9 to TRBJ2-7; D remains unclear. The V end lost 5 bases, the J end lost 1 base, and 6 bases lay between the germline ends. There are 12 residues in the CDR3. Germline CDR1 reads SEHNR; CDR2 reads FQNEAQ (reference sequence). CDR3 nucleotide sequence: TGTGCCAGCAGCCGACTGTCCTACGAGCAGTACTTC. It yields the protein CASSRLSYEQYF.

This clonotype has at least ten counts. J is TRBJ1-6 and V is TRBV6-1, with a possible D match to TRBD1 (5 bases). The germline gives CDR1 MNHNS, CDR2 SASEGT. Trimming removed 3 bases from V and 11 bases from J, with 14 bases in between. The CDR3 has 14 residues. Here the CDR3 DNA reads TGTGCCAGCAGTGATCCAGGGCCGGGTACACCCCTCCACTTT. Its protein is CASSDPGPGTPLHF.

This clonotype qualifies as medium-sized. The genes are TRBV7-8 and TRBJ2-3, with 7 bases aligning to TRBD2. The CDR3 runs to 16 residues. V was pared by 2 bases and J by 4 bases, with 9 bases of the junction left unmatched. Germline V lookup: CDR1 SGHVS, CDR2 FQNEAQ. The DNA for the CDR3 is TGTGCCAGCAGCTTATTGGCGGGAGCAGTCCCAGATACGCAGTATTTT. Encoded protein: CASSLLAGAVPDTQYF. Based on the CDR3 plus reference TRBV7-8 and TRBJ2-3, the full variable domain is GAGVSQSPRYKVAKRGQDVALRCDPISGHVSLFWYQQALGQGPEFLTYFQNEAQLDKSGLPSDRFFAERPEGSVSTLKIQRTQQEDSAVYLCASSLLAGAVPDTQYFGPGTRLTVL.

This clonotype was detected ten times or more. The rearrangement joins TRBV5-4 to TRBJ2-6; D is perhaps TRBD1 (6 bases). V lost 4 bases and J 4 bases, leaving 12 bases between the germline ends. Germline lookup yields CDR1 SGHNT and CDR2 YYREEE (reference sequence). This CDR3 has 15 amino acids. This CDR3 reads CASSRDKGGANVLTF. The CDR3 DNA reads as TGTGCCAGCAGCCGGGACAAGGGAGGGGCCAACGTCCTGACTTTC.

This clonotype has at least ten counts. The chain is built from TRBV27 and TRBJ1-2; 7 bases line up with TRBD1. Germline loops: CDR1 MNHEY, CDR2 SMNVEV (reference sequence). The trim removed 6 bases at V and 4 bases at J, leaving 5 bases unmatched. The CDR3 contains 13 residues. The CDR3 loop is CASRPTGSYGYTF. Written as DNA, the CDR3 is TGTGCCAGCAGACCGACAGGGTCCTATGGCTACACCTTC.

This clonotype was picked up many times. V and J are TRBV20-1 and TRBJ2-7; D ambiguous. The CDR3 has 15 residues. Germline CDR1 is DFQATT and CDR2 is SNEGSKA (reference sequence). The ends were cut back, 2 bases at V and 0 bases at J, with 14 bases in the middle. CDR3 protein: CSARSVAPSSYEQYF. CDR3 in DNA: TGCAGTGCTAGATCCGTAGCACCAAGCTCCTACGAGCAGTACTTC.

In this sample, this clonotype turned up many times. The CDR3 loop reads CASSQDGLAGAGEQFF. The CDR3 DNA sequence: TGCGCCAGCAGCCAAGATGGACTAGCGGGAGCAGGTGAGCAGTTCTTC. The rearrangement joins TRBV4-1 to TRBJ2-1, with TRBD2 matching over 13 bases. CDR1 is MGHRA and CDR2 is YSYEKL in the germline V gene. This CDR3 region has 16 residues. V trimming: 0 bases; J trimming: 9 bases; junction bases outside the gene matches: 5.

This clonotype appeared many times. The chain combines TRBV7-9 with TRBJ2-1; 7 nucleotides agree with TRBD2. This CDR3 is 16 amino acids long. Looked up from germline, CDR1 is SEHNR and CDR2 is FQNEAQ (reference sequence). The ends lost 4 bases at V and 2 bases at J; junction bases unmatched: 8. CDR3 in amino acids: CASSSSPAGAYNEQFF. Here the CDR3 DNA reads TGTGCCAGCAGCTCTTCTCCTGCGGGGGCCTACAATGAGCAGTTCTTC.

This clonotype has a count of ten or more. This sequence joins TRBV3-1 and TRBJ1-3, with D perhaps matching TRBD1 (6 bases). Trimming pared 6 bases from V and 3 bases from J, leaving 12 bases between. This CDR3 is 14 amino acids long. CDR1 is LGHDT and CDR2 is YNNKEL in the germline V gene (reference sequence). CDR3 loop: CASSQRTVGNTIYF. The CDR3 region has the DNA TGTGCCAGCAGTCAAAGGACAGTTGGAAACACCATATATTTT.

This clonotype has a count of ten or more. This chain links TRBV5-1 with TRBJ1-2; D might be TRBD1 (6 bases). The CDR3 is made up of 15 amino acids. V dropped 4 bases and J dropped 7 bases, with 20 bases sitting between them. CDR1 is SGHRS, CDR2 YFSETQ, per germline. CDR3 amino acids: CASSTETGSMGGYTF. The CDR3 DNA follows: TGCGCCAGCAGCACGGAAACAGGGTCGATGGGTGGCTACACCTTC.

This clonotype was picked up many times. V gene TRBV7-9 combines with J gene TRBJ2-7; D call uncertain. This CDR3 is built from 18 residues. CDR1 and CDR2 (germline): SEHNR, FQNEAQ (reference sequence). Trimming shortened V by 0 bases and J by 2 bases, and 20 bases separated the two germline ends. The CDR3 nucleotides are TGTGCCAGCAGCTTAGCCAATCGTTTCCAGACTCCCCCCTACGAGCAGTACTTC. Encoded protein: CASSLANRFQTPPYEQYF.

This clonotype ranks as medium-sized. The V call is TRBV11-2, the J call TRBJ2-3; 9 positions match TRBD2. After removal of 4 bases from V and 4 bases from J, the junction contained 3 bases not matched to a gene. The CDR3 has 14 residues. Germline V lookup: CDR1 SGHAT, CDR2 FQNNGV. The CDR3 bases are TGTGCCAGCAGCTCGGGACTAGCCGCAGATACGCAGTATTTT. This codes for CASSSGLAADTQYF. Based on the CDR3 plus reference TRBV11-2 and TRBJ2-3, the full variable domain is EAGVAQSPRYKIIEKRQSVAFWCNPISGHATLYWYQQILGQGPKLLIQFQNNGVVDDSQLPKDRFSAERLKGVDSTLKIQPAKLEDSAVYLCASSSGLAADTQYFGPGTRLTVL.

This clonotype was counted ten times or more. This chain uses TRBV3-1 with TRBJ1-2; D gene unclear. Trimming left V 0 bases short and J 4 bases short, with 9 bases between. Germline V gives CDR1 LGHDT, CDR2 YNNKEL (reference sequence). The CDR3 totals 14 residues. In DNA, the CDR3 is TGTGCCAGCAGCCAAGATTTGGGATCCTATGGCTACACCTTC. This encodes CASSQDLGSYGYTF.

This clonotype showed up many times. The chain joins TRBV7-9 to TRBJ2-7; TRBD1 matches 10 bases. V gave up 5 bases and J gave up 2 bases; unmatched junction bases: 18. The CDR3 is 19 residues long. The germline CDR1 and CDR2 sequences are SEHNR and FQNEAQ (reference sequence). Here the CDR3 DNA reads TGTGCCAGCAGCCCGCGTGTCCGTCCCGGGACAGGGGCGCCCTACGAGCAGTACTTC. Its protein is CASSPRVRPGTGAPYEQYF.

A few counts support this clonotype. The rearrangement joins TRBV7-2 to TRBJ2-3; 9 bases are shared with TRBD1. CDR1 is SGHTA and CDR2 is FQGNSA in the germline V gene. This CDR3 has 20 residues. The V segment lost 1 base and the J segment 3 bases; nucleotides outside the gene matches: 17. The CDR3 DNA is TGTGCCAGCAGCTTAGACCCGGGACAGGGACTCGCCGGGGGGACAGATACGCAGTATTTT. As protein: CASSLDPGQGLAGGTDTQYF.

This clonotype has at least ten counts. The chain is built from TRBV28 and TRBJ2-7, with D perhaps assigned TRBD1 or TRBD2 (5 bases each). The germline V and J ends were trimmed by 2 bases and 7 bases, with 21 bases remaining between them. Germline values: CDR1 MDHEN, CDR2 SYDVKM. The CDR3 loop spans 16 amino acids. CDR3 nucleotides: TGTGCCAGCAGTTTACCACCCGGGTCCCAAGGGGAGGAGCAGTACTTC. Translated: CASSLPPGSQGEEQYF.

This clonotype was observed at least ten times. This rearrangement joins TRBV2 to TRBJ2-3, with a possible D match to TRBD2 (5 bases). V was clipped by 3 bases and J by 4 bases, with 5 bases between them. In germline, CDR1 is SNHLY, CDR2 FYNNEI. The CDR3 consists of 12 residues. The CDR3 coding sequence is TGTGCCAGCAGTGAGCGGGCAGATACGCAGTATTTT. This translates into CASSERADTQYF.

This clonotype was observed at least ten times. This chain joins TRBV7-2 and TRBJ1-1; tentatively, D is TRBD1 (5 bases). Trimming left V 7 bases short and J 0 bases short, with 9 bases between. This CDR3 is 13 amino acids long. Germline-derived CDR1 and CDR2 are SGHTA and FQGNSA. Here the CDR3 reads CASKEGLNTEAFF. The CDR3 DNA follows: TGTGCCAGCAAGGAGGGACTGAACACTGAAGCTTTCTTT.

This clonotype has a handful of counts. The V call is TRBV6-5, the J call TRBJ2-5; D might be TRBD2 (6 bases). The V end was cut by 2 bases, the J end by 4 bases, with 14 bases between. The CDR3 spans 15 residues. In germline, CDR1 is MNHEY, CDR2 SVGAGI. The CDR3 loop is CASSYTGRLGETQYF. The CDR3 DNA sequence: TGTGCCAGCAGTTACACAGGCAGACTAGGAGAGACCCAGTACTTC.

This clonotype was observed at least ten times. The chain is built from TRBV27 and TRBJ1-2; a possible D gene is TRBD1 (6 bases). CDR3 length equals 14 residues. Trimming cost V 10 bases and J 0 bases, with 15 bases left between them. The V gene's germline CDR1 is MNHEY and CDR2 SMNVEV (reference sequence). CDR3 region: CATSQQGTNYGYTF. CDR3 nucleotides: TGTGCCACCTCCCAACAGGGAACTAACTATGGCTACACCTTC.

In this sample, this clonotype turned up many times. V is TRBV6-1 and J is TRBJ2-7; D possibly corresponds to TRBD2 (6 bases). Germline CDR1 MNHNS, CDR2 SASEGT. This CDR3 has 13 amino acids. V shed 3 bases and J shed 6 bases, with 12 bases lying between them. The CDR3 coding sequence is TGTGCCAGCAGTGATCTAGCGCCCCCCGAGCAGTACTTC. The encoded protein is CASSDLAPPEQYF.